The TCR beta chain described here comes from a study of T cell repertoires in cytomegalovirus infection. Across the study: Epitope selection comprised recently identified HLA-C-restricted CMV epitopes and well-studied HLA-B-restricted CMV epitopes. Based on public TCR beta signatures, there were indications of CMV infection and of a matching HLA type.

The germline gives CDR1 MDHEN, CDR2 SYDVKM. Trimming took 1 base from V and 7 from J; bases not matched to a gene: 6. The CDR3 runs 15 residues. TCRdb used MiXCR to reprocess the reads, holding one entry per CDR3 protein. Of about 100,000 distinct CDR3 sequences in the sample, 42% were seen once. Points from the study as a whole: In two of eight donors, the top clonotype was HLA-C-restricted CMV-specific.

At least ten counts were recorded for this clonotype. Its antigen is currently unknown. The sample here was CD8+ T cells from cultured PBMCs, taken from culture after CMV antigen stimulation. The chain has TRBV28 and TRBJ2-1; 8 bases agree with TRBD2. This clonotype was sampled from a human donor in good health (CMV status not recorded). Some clones in this sample may be carry-over from other donors' samples. This chain's CDR3 is CASSLSGGARNEQFF. CDR3 bases: TGTGCCAGCAGTTTATCGGGGGGGGCACGGAATGAGCAGTTCTTC.